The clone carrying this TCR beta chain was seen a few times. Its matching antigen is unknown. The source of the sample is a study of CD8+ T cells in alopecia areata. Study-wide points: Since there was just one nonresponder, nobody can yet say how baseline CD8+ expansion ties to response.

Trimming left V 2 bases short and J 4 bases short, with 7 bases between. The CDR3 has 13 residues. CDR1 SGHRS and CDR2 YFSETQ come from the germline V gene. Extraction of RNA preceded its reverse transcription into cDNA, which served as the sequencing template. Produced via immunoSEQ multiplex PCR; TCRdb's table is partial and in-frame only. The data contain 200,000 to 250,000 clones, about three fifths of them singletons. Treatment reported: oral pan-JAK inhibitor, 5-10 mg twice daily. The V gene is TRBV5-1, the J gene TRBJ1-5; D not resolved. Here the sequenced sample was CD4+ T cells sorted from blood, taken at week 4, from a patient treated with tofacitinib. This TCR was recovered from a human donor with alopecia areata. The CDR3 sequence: CASSFDPNQPQHF. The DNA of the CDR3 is TGCGCCAGCAGCTTTGACCCTAATCAGCCCCAGCATTTT.